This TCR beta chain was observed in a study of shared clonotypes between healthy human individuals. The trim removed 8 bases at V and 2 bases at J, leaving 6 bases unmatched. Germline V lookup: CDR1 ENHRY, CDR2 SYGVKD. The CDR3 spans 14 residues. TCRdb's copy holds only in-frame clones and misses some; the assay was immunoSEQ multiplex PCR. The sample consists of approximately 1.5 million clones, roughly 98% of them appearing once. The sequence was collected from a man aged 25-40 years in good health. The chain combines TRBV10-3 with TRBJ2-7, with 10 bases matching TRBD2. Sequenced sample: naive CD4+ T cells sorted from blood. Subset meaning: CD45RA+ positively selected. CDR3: CAIGGLARPYEQYF. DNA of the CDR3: TGTGCCATCGGGGGACTAGCGCGTCCCTACGAGCAGTACTTC.